One sample yielded the 9 T cell receptor beta chains listed below, sequenced in a study of T-cell memory formation after mild COVID-19. TCRdb passed the 5' RACE reads through MiXCR, listing each CDR3 protein once. The sample lists 200,000 to 300,000 distinct CDR3 sequences, about a sixth occurring once. The sample consisted of PBMCs or a T cell subset sorted from them (not recorded which). These receptors all come from a man younger than 35 who had mild COVID-19 (a few samples of this study predate the infection). Cell type and time point are not known.

This clonotype was counted a few times. This chain uses TRBV28 with TRBJ2-2; D ambiguous. The germline V gene has CDR1 MDHEN and CDR2 SYDVKM. Trimming left V 11 bases short and J 4 bases short, with 8 bases between. The CDR3 runs 11 residues. CDR3 in amino acids: CASGLTGELFF. CDR3 in DNA: TGTGCCTCGGGTCTCACCGGGGAGCTGTTTTTT. The whole variable domain, remainder taken from reference TRBV28 and TRBJ2-2, is DVKVTQSSRYLVKRTGEKVFLECVQDMDHENMFWYRQDPGLGLRLIYFSYDVKMKEKGDIPEGYSVSREKKERFSLILESASTNQTSMYLCASGLTGELFFGEGSRLTVL.

This clonotype was seen more than once but under ten times. The CDR3 DNA sequence: TGTGCCAGCAGTTACTCCTATTACAATGAGCAGTTCTTC. Translated, it gives CASSYSYYNEQFF. The chain carries TRBV6-2 or TRBV6-3 and TRBJ2-1; D call uncertain. Germline V lookup: CDR1 MNHEY, CDR2 SVGEGT. The CDR3 is made up of 13 amino acids. Trimming took 0 bases from V and 4 from J, leaving 4 bases between them.

The CDR3, as DNA: TGTGCCAGCGGGCGACAGGCGCAAGAGACCCAGTACTTC. Residues: CASGRQAQETQYF. V gene TRBV9 combines with J gene TRBJ2-5; D is perhaps TRBD1 (6 bases). This CDR3 contains 13 residues. CDR1 and CDR2 from the germline V gene are SGDLS and YYNGEE. V shed 7 bases and J shed 2 bases, with 12 bases lying between them.

V is TRBV7-9 and J is TRBJ1-2; no definite D call. This CDR3 is built from 12 residues. Germline V gene data show CDR1 as SEHNR and CDR2 as FQNEAQ (reference sequence). Trimming took off 3 bases at V and 8 bases at J, with 10 bases between the two ends. CDR3 loop: CASSLEVGGYTF. The CDR3 DNA sequence: TGTGCCAGCAGCTTGGAGGTGGGGGGCTACACCTTC.

This clonotype has a count of ten or more. The chain has TRBV5-1 and TRBJ1-1; D not certain. V lost 1 base and J 0 bases, leaving 4 bases between the germline ends. Germline V CDR1 and CDR2: SGHRS, YFSETQ. The length of the CDR3 is 13 residues. CDR3 sequence: CASSLSMNTEAFF. In DNA, the CDR3 is TGCGCCAGCAGCTTGTCAATGAACACTGAAGCTTTCTTT. Supplemented by reference TRBV5-1 and TRBJ1-1, the full variable domain reads KAGVTQTPRYLIKTRGQQVTLSCSPISGHRSVSWYQQTPGQGLQFLFEYFSETQRNKGNFPGRFSGRQFSNSRSEMNVSTLELGDSALYLCASSLSMNTEAFFGQGTRLTVV.

The genes are TRBV24-1 and TRBJ2-3; D is unclear. Germline CDR1 KGHDR, CDR2 SFDVKD. The CDR3 totals 13 residues. V shed 9 bases and J shed 1 base, with 10 bases lying between them. CDR3 sequence: CATGRDGTDTQYF. Written as DNA, the CDR3 is TGTGCCACCGGTCGAGACGGCACAGATACGCAGTATTTT.

This clonotype was counted between two and nine times. The rearrangement uses TRBV20-1 and TRBJ2-7; TRBD2 agrees at 7 bases. The CDR3 loop spans 15 amino acids. Per the germline V gene, CDR1 is DFQATT and CDR2 is SNEGSKA (reference sequence). The trim removed 3 bases at V and 6 bases at J, leaving 14 bases unmatched. The CDR3 nucleotides read TGCAGTGCTAGGCCAGCGGGGTCTAGGTATACCGAGCAGTACTTC. Its translation is CSARPAGSRYTEQYF.

This clonotype was found a few times. This chain connects TRBV18 to TRBJ2-7, with D perhaps given as TRBD1 or TRBD2 (5 bases each). The CDR3 is 14 amino acids. V shed 4 bases and J shed 0 bases, with 10 bases lying between them. Germline V CDR1 and CDR2: KGHSH, LQKENI. CDR3 protein: CASSQRDGSYEQYF. The CDR3 DNA sequence: TGTGCCAGCTCACAACGGGACGGCTCCTACGAGCAGTACTTC.

V usage is TRBV24-1 and J usage is TRBJ1-1; 7 bases agree with TRBD1. This CDR3 contains 11 residues. Germline values: CDR1 KGHDR, CDR2 SFDVKD. The trim removed 11 bases at V and 8 bases at J, leaving 7 bases unmatched. The CDR3 region has the DNA TGTGCCAGAAAAGTGACAGGGGAAGCTTTCTTT. Protein: CARKVTGEAFF.